This T cell receptor beta chain was obtained from a study of CD8+CD57+ T cells in acquired aplastic anemia. Germline CDR1 and CDR2: ENHRY and SYGVKD. The CDR3 contains 14 residues. V was pared by 7 bases and J by 4 bases, with 17 bases between. TCR beta VDJ and CDR3 were profiled, and genomic DNA was the template. TCRdb redid the calling of the reads with MiXCR, one entry per CDR3 protein. The repertoire consists of fewer than 150,000 distinct CDR3 sequences, with 40% to 60% occurring once and the leading ten covering roughly 2.6%. Sequences were obtained from sorted CD4+, CD8+, or CD8+CD57+ T cells (not recorded which) from PBMCs. The sequence was obtained from a human donor in good health, serving as a control. The chain uses TRBV10-3 and TRBJ2-7; a possible D gene is TRBD1 (7 bases). CDR3 sequence (DNA): TGTGCCATCATGGGCGGGACAGAAGTGTACGAGCAGTACTTC. Protein sequence: CAIMGGTEVYEQYF.